This entry features one TCR beta chain sequence. Its antigen is still unknown. RNA transcripts were the template, and TCR beta CDR3 regions were amplified from them. Scientists carried out first-round RT-PCR using HTBI primers and then a second-round multiplex PCR. TCRdb re-analysed the multiplex PCR reads in MiXCR, keeping a single row per CDR3 protein. The table records over a million distinct CDR3 sequences, 35% to 40% of them present only once. These data come from a study of Graves' ophthalmopathy and Graves' hyperthyroidism. Clinicians made diagnoses from clinical symptoms, serum thyroxine, TRAb, thyroid ultrasound and orbital computed tomography. V lost 7 bases, J lost 0 bases, and 15 bases lay in between. The germline CDR1 and CDR2 sequences are LNHDA and SQIVND (reference sequence). The CDR3 runs 15 residues. Study outcomes and limitations: Most clonotypes expanded in thyroid above 0.001 frequency were present in blood too. A 13-signature model separated ophthalmopathy from stable hyperthyroidism, 85% to 90% sensitivity, 80% to 83% specificity.

This chain connects TRBV19 to TRBJ2-5; the D gene is possibly TRBD2 (6 bases). The clonotype originates from an adult man with Graves' hyperthyroidism. Sequences were obtained from peripheral blood or thyroid tissue (not recorded which). The CDR3 coding sequence is TGTGCCAGTAAAAGTCGGAGGGACGACCAAGAGACCCAGTACTTC. Translating gives CASKSRRDDQETQYF. The entire variable domain, with the rest obtained from reference TRBV19 and TRBJ2-5, is as follows: DGGITQSPKYLFRKEGQNVTLSCEQNLNHDAMYWYRQDPGQGLRLIYYSQIVNDFQKGDIAEGYSVSREKKESFPLTVTSAQKNPTAFYLCASKSRRDDQETQYFGPGTRLLVL.